Sequencing of this T cell receptor beta chain was carried out in a study of cytomegalovirus exposure and HLA in healthy donors. Study-wide findings and caveats: Associated with HLA alleles at 0.05 false discovery rate in a later analysis were about 17,000 TCR beta sequences. Earlier analysis found most TCR beta V segments productive about 90% or about 30% of the time. Solely CMV serostatus was available to characterize immune exposure. There was a cluster of highly shared sequence variants that was likely a sequencing artifact.

Trimming shortened V by 8 bases and J by 6 bases, and 15 bases separated the two germline ends. The CDR3 runs 13 residues. The germline V gene has CDR1 SEHNR and CDR2 FQNEAQ (reference sequence). Details on this clone: What it binds is unknown.

A multiplex PCR was run with 60 Vbeta primers and 13 Jbeta primers. Here immunoSEQ multiplex PCR was the method, and the copy in TCRdb shows in-frame clones only, minus some. Of approximately 88,000 clones in the sample, around 81% were seen once. The clonotype originates from a man younger than 35 in good health and CMV-seropositive. The rearrangement links TRBV7-9 to TRBJ2-3; TRBD1 might be the D (6 bases). Sequencing was done on a sample of PBMCs. CDR3 nucleotides: TGTGCCAGCGCTCGAAACAGGGAGGATACGCAGTATTTT. Translation: CASARNREDTQYF.